A selection of T cell receptor beta chains follows, all from one sample in a study of identifying expanded T cells in peripheral blood. The table came from immunoSEQ multiplex PCR; TCRdb's copy has only in-frame clones and leaves some out. The sample comprises 100,000 to 150,000 clones, 86% of which are singletons, and 7.5% to 9% rests with the top ten. The sequencing sample was made of blood. These receptors were taken from a person aged 18 to 70 in good health. The conserved cysteine and the conserved F or W are not part of the CDR3 here. Only some rows state a clone size, as once, few, many or a class for expanded clones.

NA	TRBV7-9	ASSLDGRGLGYEQY
NA	TRBV7-2	ASSQEFTGELF
NA	TRBV6-1	ASLNYGYT
NA	TRBV6-1	ASSERGLGYT
NA	TRBV5-5	ASSIAGRTAGNTIY
NA	TRBV5-8	ASSPRAGRQNSPLH
NA	TRBV10-3	AISESIRKSGAEAF
NA	TRBV5-1	ASTFHRTDTQY
NA	TRBV4-1	ASSLTGVANTGELF
NA	TRBV4-2	ASSQDSSGTLAKNIQY
NA	TRBV7-9	ASTKGERVAF
NA	TRBV4-1	ASSQDLEASGSFEQY
NA	TRBV7-2	ASSLGSDRGFYGYT
NA	TRBV6-5	ASRRWDRASYEQY
NA	TRBV7-2	ASSLSRGWAFEQY
NA	TRBV29-1	SEGRKNTEAF
NA	TRBV19	ASSDRRDLYEQY
NA	TRBV19	ASSPVGQGAEQY
NA	TRBV7-2	ASSLGPWGNQPQH
NA	TRBV19	ASSTGHTDTQY
once	TRBV29-1	SVEEQGGTEAF
NA	TRBV7-9	ASSLAQGERDTQY
NA	TRBV5-6	ASTRIAGGPSTDTQY
once	TRBV5-6	ASSLQGTTEKLF
NA	TRBV6-6	ASSAGTAVYNEQF
NA	TRBV9	ASSVAAPLGSPLH
NA	TRBV4-3	ASSPSLGTSTGSYNEQF
NA	TRBV6-5	ASSSLNYEQY
NA	TRBV4-1	ASSQEGSFYNEQF
NA	TRBV27	ASSSPGRGHGYT
NA	TRBV7-9	ASSDRGNSYNEQF
once	TRBV18	ASSPPGEATDTQY
NA	TRBV2	ASSDPTASYEQY
NA	TRBV7-2	ASSWGGPGELF
NA	TRBV14	ASSQDHSYEQY
NA	TRBV10-3	AISPTDRRSNEQY
NA	TRBV19	ASSAVGNTEAF
NA	TRBV14	ASSPRTSAEETQY
NA	TRBV19	ASSPRSGYSYEQY
NA	TRBV27	ASSFVPGTGQF
NA	TRBV7-9	ASSFYSANTEAF
NA	TRBV18	ASSPPIRRLAGGFSYNEQF